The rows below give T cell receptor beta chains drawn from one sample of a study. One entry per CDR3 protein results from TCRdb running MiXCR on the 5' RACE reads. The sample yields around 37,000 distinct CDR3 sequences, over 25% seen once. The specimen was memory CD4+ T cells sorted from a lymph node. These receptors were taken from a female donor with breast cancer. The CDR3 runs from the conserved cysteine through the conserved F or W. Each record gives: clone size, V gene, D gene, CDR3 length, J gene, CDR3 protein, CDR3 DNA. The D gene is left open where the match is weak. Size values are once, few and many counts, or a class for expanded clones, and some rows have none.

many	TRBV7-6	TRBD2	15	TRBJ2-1	CASSSLSGRAGEQFF	TGTGCCAGCAGCTCCCTCAGTGGGAGGGCCGGTGAGCAGTTCTTC
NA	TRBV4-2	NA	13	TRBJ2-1	CASTRLLNNEQFF	TGTGCCAGCACCCGACTATTGAACAATGAGCAGTTCTTC
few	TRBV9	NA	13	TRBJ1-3	CASSGDVGNTIYF	TGTGCCAGCAGCGGGGACGTTGGAAACACCATATATTTT
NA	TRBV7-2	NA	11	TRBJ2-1	CASSLHNEQFF	TGTGCCAGCAGCCTCCACAATGAGCAGTTCTTC
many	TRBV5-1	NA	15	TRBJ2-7	CASSPRRGGDYEQYF	TGCGCCAGCAGCCCCCGACGAGGGGGAGACTACGAGCAGTACTTC
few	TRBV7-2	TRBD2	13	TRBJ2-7	CASSRTSTYEQYF	TGTGCCAGCAGCCGGACTAGCACTTACGAGCAGTACTTC
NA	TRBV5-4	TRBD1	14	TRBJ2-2	CASSDQGAVGELFF	TGTGCCAGCAGCGATCAGGGGGCTGTCGGGGAGCTGTTTTTT
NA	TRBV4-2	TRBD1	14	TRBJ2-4	CASSQTGPKNIQYF	TGTGCCAGCAGCCAGACAGGGCCCAAAAACATTCAGTACTTC
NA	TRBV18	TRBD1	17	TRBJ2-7	CASSPSRGRDRAGEQYF	TGTGCCAGCTCACCATCACGAGGCCGGGACAGGGCCGGGGAGCAGTACTTC
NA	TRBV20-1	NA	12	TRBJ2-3	CSADGSTDTQYF	TGCAGTGCAGACGGGAGCACAGATACGCAGTATTTT
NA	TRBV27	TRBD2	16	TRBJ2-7	CASSPRLTGGTYEQYF	TGTGCCAGCTCCCCCCGCCTGACGGGGGGGACCTACGAGCAGTACTTC
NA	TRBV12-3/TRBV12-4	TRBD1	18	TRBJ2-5	CASSLRQGELGSQETQYF	TGTGCCAGCAGTTTACGACAGGGAGAACTAGGGAGCCAAGAGACCCAGTACTTC
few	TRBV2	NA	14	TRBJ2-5	CASSDVLVQETQYF	TGTGCCAGCAGTGACGTACTAGTCCAGGAGACCCAGTACTTC
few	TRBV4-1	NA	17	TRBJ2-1	CASSHVNLGLDYNEQFF	TGCGCCAGCAGCCATGTGAACTTAGGACTCGACTACAATGAGCAGTTCTTC
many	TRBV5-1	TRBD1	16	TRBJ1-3	CASSSGQSNSGNTIYF	TGCGCCAGCAGCTCGGGACAGTCCAACTCTGGAAACACCATATATTTT
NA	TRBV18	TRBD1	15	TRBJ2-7	CASSPGGTGTGEQYF	TGTGCCAGCTCACCGGGCGGGACAGGGACGGGGGAGCAGTACTTC
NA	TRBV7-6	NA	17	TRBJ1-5	CASSQLAVFYSNQPQHF	TGTGCCAGCAGCCAACTGGCAGTTTTTTATAGCAATCAGCCCCAGCATTTT
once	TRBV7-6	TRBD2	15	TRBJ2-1	CASRGGGANYNEQFF	TGTGCCAGCAGAGGCGGGGGGGCAAACTACAATGAGCAGTTCTTC